This T cell receptor beta chain is drawn from a study of cytomegalovirus exposure and HLA in healthy donors. The CDR3 runs to 15 residues. In germline, CDR1 is SGHVS, CDR2 FNYEAQ. Trimming removed 5 bases at V and 0 bases at J, with 14 bases between. With regard to this clone: Its specificity is unknown.

PCR used 60 Vbeta primers and 13 Jbeta primers. TCRdb's table, derived via immunoSEQ multiplex PCR, lists solely in-frame clones and lacks some. The table has about 45,000 clones, roughly 51% seen once; the top ten hold approximately 5.5%. Study outcomes and limitations: The classifier, whose performance was assessed in both the original and validation cohorts, reportedly diagnosed cytomegalovirus status with high specificity and sensitivity.

At the time of sampling, donors were nominally healthy, though unrecorded immune exposures were likely. Sequencing input: PBMCs. This TCR was recovered from a man aged 55 to 70 in good health and CMV-seronegative. This chain connects TRBV7-6 to TRBJ2-7; D possibly corresponds to TRBD2 (6 bases). In DNA, the CDR3 is TGTGCCAGCAGCCCCAGGGCGGGGAGCTCCTACGAGCAGTACTTC. The encoded protein is CASSPRAGSSYEQYF.